This TCR beta chain was sequenced during a study of blood T cell repertoires in COVID-19. The repertoire was sequenced with immunoSEQ multiplex PCR; TCRdb's copy has only in-frame clones and lacks some. This table has approximately 150,000 clones, approximately 87% appearing once. The CDR3 covers 18 residues. The V and J ends lost 0 bases and 5 bases respectively, with 23 bases between them. V is TRBV5-3 and J is TRBJ1-2, with D perhaps TRBD1 (5 bases). TRBV5-3 carries the ORF label, with uncertain function. This clonotype was obtained from a woman aged 50 to 65 with active or convalescent COVID-19. Sequenced input: peripheral blood. Written as DNA, the CDR3 is TGTGCCAGAAGCTTGGAAAGTGGAATCGGGGGGGATCGGTATGGCTACACCTTC. It translates to CARSLESGIGGDRYGYTF.